The sequence of this TCR beta chain was determined in a study of cytomegalovirus exposure and HLA in healthy donors. Study results and caveats: Sequence variants that were highly shared formed a cluster that was likely a sequencing artifact. Roughly uniform depth of sequencing across donors was assumed in presence/absence analyses. Rare sequences made up most TCRs, while some public TCRs were found in many donors. Later genetic work tied a missense DCLRE1C variant to beta-chain V and J trimming.

Concerning this clone: The antigen is undetermined.

The primer mix had 60 Vbeta and 13 Jbeta primers. TCRdb's table, derived via immunoSEQ multiplex PCR, lists solely in-frame clones and lacks some. The repertoire holds about 240,000 clones, 80% to 85% seen once, with about 7.3% in the top ten. The germline V gene encodes CDR1 DFQATT and CDR2 SNEGSKA (reference sequence). Trimming removed 3 bases from V and 7 bases from J; junction bases left unmatched: 0. CDR3 length equals 10 residues. The TCR was taken from an older woman in good health and CMV-seropositive. The specimen was PBMCs. The chain combines TRBV20-1 with TRBJ2-7; TRBD2 matches 7 bases. CDR3 region: CSARREEQYF. In DNA form, the CDR3 reads TGCAGTGCTAGGCGGGAGGAGCAGTACTTC.